The source of this TCR beta chain is a study of blood T cells in healthy people across ages. J lost 10 bases, V lost 2 bases, and 10 bases had no gene match. The CDR3 contains 14 residues. Germline CDR1 GTSNPN, CDR2 SVGIG (reference sequence). Aged roughly 6 to 100, donors were systemically healthy Caucasians from Russia. A second PCR, run for about 7 to 12 cycles, used a sample-barcoded 5' primer plus a J-beta primer mix. One entry per CDR3 protein results from TCRdb running MiXCR on the 5' RACE reads. This table has 1.4 million or so distinct CDR3 sequences, roughly 43% appearing once. Study results and caveats: The long-lived group displayed more naive CD4+ cells, plus higher diversity, than the aged donors did. It was held that diversity estimates obtained from one million T cells represented underestimates.

The table lists this clonotype with a count of one. Its antigen is unidentified. The receptor was derived from a woman between 18 and 29 years old in good health. The sample consisted of blood. The chain carries TRBV30 and TRBJ2-1; 8 nucleotides match TRBD1. The CDR3 spells CAWSTRTGYYEQFF. CDR3 nucleotide sequence: TGTGCCTGGAGTACCAGGACAGGGTACTACGAGCAGTTCTTC.